This TCR beta chain is from a study of regulatory T cells in long-lasting Graves disease. The overall study: Over 5 years on antithyroid drugs plus positive TSH receptor antibodies marked Graves' disease as persistent.

Study-wide results and limits: Persistent disease was characterized by preferential usage of TRBV28, TRBJ1-2 and TRBJ2-5. Relative to new patients (roughly 950), persistent patients exhibited greater sharing of public clonotypes (approximately 2,800).

Germline lookup yields CDR1 KGHSH and CDR2 LQKENI. The V end lost 3 bases, the J end lost 4 bases, and 15 bases lay between the germline ends. This CDR3 contains 15 residues. Assembly of TCR beta libraries relied on iRepertoire HTBI primers together with Arm-PCR of CDR3 regions. TCRdb re-derived calls from the multiplex PCR reads in MiXCR, one entry per CDR3 protein. This sample has a few hundred thousand distinct CDR3 sequences, with 20% to 25% found just once. The time point: persistent/refractory GD, antithyroid drugs over 5 years with positive TRAb. RNA from PBMCs was the source of the TCR library. Peripheral blood, around 9.9 milliliters per patient, was collected in EDTA tubes. Comment on this clonotype: Its antigen is currently unknown.

The chain employs TRBV18 and TRBJ1-1; D remains ambiguous. The TCR originated in a middle-aged woman with Graves disease. This specimen was peripheral blood mononuclear cells (PBMCs), taken when the disease was refractory, from a patient treated with antithyroid drugs. Here the CDR3 reads CASSPGARVGTEAFF. The CDR3 nucleotides are TGTGCCAGCTCACCGGGAGCAAGGGTTGGCACTGAAGCTTTCTTT.